One sample yielded the 9 T cell receptor beta chains listed below, sequenced in a study of blood T cell repertoires in COVID-19 (dated by TCRdb to about 2020). Library prep was done by the immunoSEQ multiplex PCR assay. The source is immuneACCESS, and TCRdb retained only in-frame sequences with V and J called. Part of the clones is not carried over; for the studies checked, unresolved V genes explain less than half of this, and the remainder is unexplained. In all, the sample holds around 300,000 clones, and 70% to 90% of those were seen once. The top ten constitute over 2% of the sample. The sequencing input was PBMCs or T cells enriched from blood (not recorded which). The source is a woman in her sixties or seventies in a cohort exposed to, infected with or recovered from COVID-19 (not recorded which).

The gene calls are TRBV4-1 and TRBJ2-1, with D possibly being TRBD1 (6 bases). The CDR3 runs 13 residues. Trimming cost V 5 bases and J 8 bases, with 13 bases left between them. Germline V CDR1 and CDR2: MGHRA, YSYEKL. In DNA form, the CDR3 reads TGCGCCAGCAGCTTGACAGGTCTAGATGAGCAGTTCTTC. This translates into CASSLTGLDEQFF.

This rearrangement joins TRBV20-1 to TRBJ2-1; D is possibly TRBD2 (6 bases). The germline CDR1 and CDR2 sequences are DFQATT and SNEGSKA (reference sequence). The V end was cut by 3 bases, the J end by 3 bases, with 15 bases between. There are 15 residues in the CDR3. CDR3 DNA sequence: TGCAGTGCTAGTAGGTTGGGAGGAGTCTACAATGAGCAGTTCTTC. Translating gives CSASRLGGVYNEQFF.

The chain links TRBV6-2 or TRBV6-3 to TRBJ2-7; 9 positions match TRBD1. V lost 6 bases and J lost 6; bases outside the gene matches: 12. Germline loops: CDR1 MNHEY, CDR2 SVGEGT. This CDR3 region has 15 residues. CDR3: CASSQTGTGSFEQYF. The CDR3 region has the DNA TGTGCCAGCAGCCAAACCGGGACAGGGAGCTTCGAGCAGTACTTC.

This chain uses TRBV7-2 with TRBJ1-5; D remains ambiguous. The CDR3 runs to 14 residues. Trimming removed 0 bases at V and 4 bases at J, with 7 bases between. Germline values: CDR1 SGHTA, CDR2 FQGNSA. CDR3 loop: CASSLAAGNQPQHF. Here the CDR3 DNA reads TGTGCCAGCAGCTTAGCGGCGGGAAATCAGCCCCAGCATTTT.

This chain connects TRBV5-5 to TRBJ2-3; 8 nucleotides align to TRBD2. The V gene end was trimmed by 3 bases and the J gene end by 2 bases; junction bases not matched to a gene: 2. Germline V gene sequence: CDR1 SGHKS, CDR2 YYEKEE (reference sequence). CDR3 size: 14 residues. For the CDR3, the DNA is TGTGCCAGCAGCTGGGGACTAGACACAGATACGCAGTATTTT. Its protein is CASSWGLDTDTQYF.

The chain carries TRBV6-4 and TRBJ1-2; 7 nucleotides agree with TRBD1. Germline V CDR1 and CDR2: MRHNA, SNTAGT. With V trimmed by 6 bases and J by 7 bases, 11 bases remained unmatched. The CDR3 loop spans 14 amino acids. CDR3 sequence (DNA): TGTGCCAGCAGCCCGGGACAGAACTATGGTGGCTACACCTTC. Residues: CASSPGQNYGGYTF.

V usage is TRBV30 and J usage is TRBJ1-1; TRBD1 might be the D (5 bases). Germline V gene sequence: CDR1 GTSNPN, CDR2 SVGIG (reference sequence). The CDR3 consists of 10 residues. CDR3 protein: CQMGGTEAFF. The CDR3 region has the DNA TGTCAAATGGGGGGCACTGAAGCTTTCTTT. The full variable domain, its missing parts supplied by reference TRBV30 and TRBJ1-1, is SQTIHQWPATLVQPVGSPLSLECTVEGTSNPNLYWYRQAAGRGLQLLFYSVGIGQISSEVPQNLSASRPQDRQFILSSKKLLLSDSGFYLCQMGGTEAFFGQGTRLTVV.

A word on this clone: The identical CDR3 is also encoded by other nucleotide sequences in the sample. The rearrangement joins TRBV11-2 to TRBJ1-1, with TRBD1 matching 7 bases. The ends lost 5 bases at V and 0 bases at J; junction bases unmatched: 3. The CDR3 covers 14 residues. Germline lookup yields CDR1 SGHAT and CDR2 FQNNGV. CDR3 nucleotides: TGTGCCAGCAGCCTGGGACAGTTGAACACTGAAGCTTTCTTT. Encoded protein: CASSLGQLNTEAFF.

The V call is TRBV29-1, the J call TRBJ1-1, with 9 bases fitting TRBD1. J was trimmed by 1 base and V by 5 bases; bases with no gene match: 2. Germline loops: CDR1 SQVTM, CDR2 ANQGSEA. The CDR3 runs 13 residues. As DNA, the CDR3 is TGCAGCGTTAAGGGACAGGGGAACACTGAAGCTTTCTTT. This translates into CSVKGQGNTEAFF.